Listed below are T cell receptor beta chains from one sample, sequenced in a study of blood T cell repertoires in COVID-19. The assay was immunoSEQ multiplex PCR, and TCRdb's table has in-frame clones only and misses some. The table includes 87,000 or so clones, about nine tenths detected once. Sequencing was carried out using peripheral blood. These receptors came from a woman of 80 years or more with acute or convalescent COVID-19. Each CDR3 is given with its conserved first and last residue. A D gene is named only where the DNA matches it firmly. Clone size, where shown, is once, few, many, or a class for clones that have expanded.

>NA|NA|TRBV18|TRBJ1-1
CASSNSKLNTEAFF
TGTGCCAGCTCAAACAGCAAGCTAAACACTGAAGCTTTCTTT
>NA|NA|TRBV29-1|TRBJ1-2
CSVEDREGSYYGYTF
TGCAGCGTTGAAGATCGGGAGGGTTCGTACTATGGCTACACCTTC
>NA|NA|TRBV7-2|TRBJ1-4
CASSPPGLGEKLFF
TGTGCCAGCAGCCCTCCAGGGCTCGGAGAAAAACTGTTTTTT
>NA|NA|TRBV30|TRBJ1-2
CAWIKGVYGYTF
TGTGCCTGGATTAAGGGAGTCTATGGCTACACCTTC
>TRBD1|NA|TRBV6-1|TRBJ1-4
CASAQRTGGEKLFF
TGTGCCAGCGCCCAAAGGACAGGGGGGGAAAAACTGTTTTTT
>NA|NA|TRBV5-4|TRBJ2-1
CASSPMVASRGGNEQFF
TGTGCCAGCAGCCCTATGGTGGCTAGCAGGGGCGGCAATGAGCAGTTCTTC
>NA|once|TRBV13|TRBJ2-1
CASKRWGSGPREQFF
TGTGCCAGCAAACGGTGGGGTAGCGGACCCAGGGAACAGTTCTTC
>TRBD1|NA|TRBV6-5|TRBJ1-4
CASSFETGGNEKLFF
TGTGCCAGCAGTTTCGAGACAGGGGGGAATGAAAAACTGTTTTTT
>NA|NA|TRBV7-9|TRBJ1-2
CASSLGANYGYTF
TGTGCCAGCAGCTTAGGGGCGAACTATGGCTACACCTTC
>NA|NA|TRBV3-1/TRBV3-2|TRBJ1-5
CASSQGQNSNQPQHF
TGTGCCAGCAGCCAAGGACAGAATAGCAATCAGCCCCAGCATTTT
>NA|NA|TRBV7-6|TRBJ1-1
CASSLAGHNTEAFF
TGTGCCAGCAGCTTAGCGGGACACAACACTGAAGCTTTCTTT
>NA|NA|TRBV6-5|TRBJ1-2
CASSYSAWGDGGYTF
TGTGCCAGCAGTTACTCGGCCTGGGGGGACGGCGGCTACACCTTC
>TRBD2|NA|TRBV4-1|TRBJ2-2
CASSQELGLAGPANTGELFF
TGCGCCAGCAGCCAAGAATTGGGGCTAGCGGGGCCAGCGAACACCGGGGAGCTGTTTTTT
>NA|NA|TRBV6-6|TRBJ2-7
CASSQGTYTYEQYF
TGTGCCAGCAGCCAGGGAACCTACACCTACGAGCAGTACTTC
>TRBD1|NA|TRBV6-5|TRBJ1-2
CASSPGGIGYGYTF
TGTGCCAGCAGCCCAGGGGGCATCGGCTATGGCTACACCTTC
>TRBD1|NA|TRBV30|TRBJ1-5
CAMTGGSNQPQHF
TGTGCCATGACAGGGGGTTCCAATCAGCCCCAGCATTTT
>TRBD2|NA|TRBV5-6|TRBJ2-7
CASSLTSGYEQYF
TGTGCCAGCAGCTTGACTAGCGGTTACGAGCAGTACTTC
>NA|NA|TRBV12-3/TRBV12-4|TRBJ2-7
CASSLIGAERYF
TGTGCCAGCAGTTTGATCGGCGCCGAGCGTTACTTC
>TRBD1|NA|TRBV19|TRBJ1-1
CASSIYIRDSRTEAFF
TGTGCCAGTAGTATCTATATCCGGGACAGTAGGACTGAAGCTTTCTTT
>NA|NA|TRBV7-9|TRBJ1-1
CASSLDSGTEAFF
TGTGCCAGCAGCTTAGATTCGGGGACTGAAGCTTTCTTT
>TRBD1|NA|TRBV5-4|TRBJ1-1
CASSSSDRGRTAEAFF
TGTGCCAGCAGCTCGTCAGACAGGGGGCGGACGGCTGAAGCTTTCTTT
>TRBD2|NA|TRBV6-4|TRBJ2-5
CASSDTSGGGETQYF
TGTGCCAGCAGTGACACAAGCGGGGGAGGAGAGACCCAGTACTTC
>NA|NA|TRBV3-1/TRBV3-2|TRBJ2-2
CASSQLTGLGAGELFF
TGTGCCAGCAGCCAACTGACAGGTCTAGGGGCCGGGGAGCTGTTTTTT
>NA|NA|TRBV6-2/TRBV6-3|TRBJ1-5
CASSYVQGYRPQHF
TGTGCCAGCAGTTACGTACAGGGTTATCGGCCCCAGCATTTT
>TRBD1|NA|TRBV7-8|TRBJ1-3
CASSLGNRGLAGNTIYF
TGTGCCAGCAGCTTAGGGAACAGGGGGCTCGCTGGAAACACCATATATTTT
>NA|NA|TRBV9|TRBJ1-1
CASSPGLVVEAFF
TGTGCCAGCAGCCCAGGCCTTGTGGTTGAAGCTTTCTTT
>NA|NA|TRBV27|TRBJ2-3
CASSLSGLPGGIDTQYF
TGTGCCAGCAGTTTATCGGGCCTACCTGGAGGGATAGATACGCAGTATTTT
>NA|NA|TRBV6-4|TRBJ2-1
CASSDESGGYNEQFF
TGTGCCAGCAGTGACGAAAGCGGAGGCTACAATGAGCAGTTCTTC
>TRBD1|few|TRBV6-2/TRBV6-3|TRBJ1-1
CASSYRQGPGRNTEAFF
TGTGCCAGCAGTTACCGACAGGGCCCGGGGAGGAACACTGAAGCTTTCTTT
>NA|NA|TRBV21-1|TRBJ1-6
CASSKEEGLRNSPLHF
TGTGCCAGCAGCAAAGAAGAGGGTCTAAGGAATTCACCCCTCCACTTT
>NA|NA|TRBV19|TRBJ1-5
CASSISHMKNSNQPQHF
TGTGCCAGTAGTATATCGCACATGAAAAATAGCAATCAGCCCCAGCATTTT
>TRBD1|NA|TRBV13|TRBJ2-7
CASSPRQGAAYEQYF
TGTGCCAGCAGCCCCCGACAGGGGGCTGCCTACGAGCAGTACTTC
>NA|NA|TRBV6-6|TRBJ1-2
CASSLRGGGYTF
TGTGCCAGCAGTCTCCGGGGGGGTGGCTACACCTTC
>TRBD2|NA|TRBV10-3|TRBJ2-2
CAISESGGNTGELFF
TGTGCCATCAGTGAATCGGGGGGGAACACCGGGGAGCTGTTTTTT
>NA|NA|TRBV7-3|TRBJ1-1
CASSSLAGNTEAFF
TGTGCCAGCAGCTCCCTGGCAGGAAACACTGAAGCTTTCTTT
>TRBD1|NA|TRBV7-2|TRBJ2-5
CASSSQTGRETQYF
TGTGCCAGCAGCTCGCAGACAGGGCGAGAGACCCAGTACTTC
>TRBD1|NA|TRBV7-9|TRBJ2-7
CASSVSPGQVSEQYF
TGTGCCAGCAGTGTCAGTCCGGGACAGGTTAGCGAGCAGTACTTC
>TRBD1|once|TRBV24-1|TRBJ2-2
CATSDAGTGITGELFF
TGTGCCACCAGTGATGCCGGGACAGGGATTACCGGGGAGCTGTTTTTT
>TRBD1|NA|TRBV5-6|TRBJ2-7
CASSFRQGVDSEEQYF
TGTGCCAGCAGCTTTAGACAGGGGGTCGATTCGGAGGAGCAGTACTTC
>TRBD1|NA|TRBV5-1|TRBJ1-2
CASSPTGTGGAHGYTF
TGCGCCAGCAGCCCCACCGGGACAGGGGGCGCACATGGCTACACCTTC
>TRBD2|NA|TRBV14|TRBJ2-7
CASSRRSGLPQYEQYF
TGTGCCAGCAGCCGAAGATCGGGACTACCCCAGTACGAGCAGTACTTC
>NA|NA|TRBV14|TRBJ2-1
CASSRDTGMFVGEQFF
TGTGCCAGCAGCCGGGATACAGGGATGTTCGTTGGCGAGCAGTTCTTC
>TRBD2|NA|TRBV5-1|TRBJ2-1
CASSLTSGTSSYNEQFF
TGCGCCAGCAGCCTGACTAGCGGGACGAGCTCCTACAATGAGCAGTTCTTC
>TRBD2|NA|TRBV2|TRBJ2-2
CASRRTSGGAYTGELFF
TGTGCCAGCAGGAGGACTAGCGGGGGGGCTTACACCGGGGAGCTGTTTTTT
>NA|NA|TRBV27|TRBJ1-2
CASSFPGGGYTF
TGTGCCAGCAGTTTTCCTGGGGGGGGCTACACCTTC
>NA|NA|TRBV4-2|TRBJ2-7
CASSQGVIASSYEQYF
TGTGCCAGCAGCCAAGGGGTGATAGCGAGCTCCTACGAGCAGTACTTC
>NA|NA|TRBV13|TRBJ2-5
CASSLGKGRRETQYF
TGTGCCAGCAGCCTCGGGAAGGGTCGTCGTGAGACCCAGTACTTC
>NA|few|TRBV14|TRBJ2-3
CASSQGLAPTDTQYF
TGTGCCAGCAGCCAAGGGCTAGCGCCCACAGATACGCAGTATTTT
>TRBD1|many|TRBV19|TRBJ1-2
CASSPRRQGRNGYTF
TGTGCCAGTAGTCCCCGTCGACAGGGACGAAATGGCTACACCTTC
>TRBD2|NA|TRBV5-1|TRBJ2-5
CASSFDGLAGHQETQYF
TGCGCCAGCAGCTTCGATGGACTAGCGGGCCACCAAGAGACCCAGTACTTC
>NA|NA|TRBV7-2|TRBJ2-1
CASSFERGRKSEQFF
TGTGCCAGCAGCTTCGAACGGGGAAGAAAGAGTGAGCAGTTCTTC
>NA|NA|TRBV24-1|TRBJ1-2
CATSRTVSHNYGYTF
TGTGCCACCAGTCGAACAGTGAGCCATAACTATGGCTACACCTTC
>TRBD2|NA|TRBV7-9|TRBJ2-1
CAIPGGTSRTSSYNEQFF
TGTGCCATCCCCGGGGGGACTAGCAGAACTAGCTCCTACAATGAGCAGTTCTTC